One sample yielded the 30 T cell receptor beta chains listed below, sequenced in a study of cytomegalovirus exposure and HLA in healthy donors. The PCR used 60 Vbeta and 13 Jbeta primers. Sequenced by immunoSEQ multiplex PCR; TCRdb stores in-frame clones only, minus some. The data show about 130,000 clones, about 80% seen once. What was sequenced was PBMCs. These receptors were collected from a human donor in good health.

This chain links TRBV2 with TRBJ2-1, with TRBD2 matching over 7 bases. In germline, CDR1 is SNHLY, CDR2 FYNNEI. V dropped 4 bases and J dropped 7; count of bases not matched to a gene: 7. The CDR3 consists of 14 residues. CDR3 DNA sequence: TGTGCCAGCAGTGGGACTAGGTCCGGGAATGAGCAGTTCTTC. The encoded protein is CASSGTRSGNEQFF.

The chain employs TRBV19 and TRBJ1-5; 9 nucleotides match TRBD1. The V and J ends lost 4 bases and 5 bases, in that order; junction bases with no gene match: 6. Germline V gene data show CDR1 as LNHDA and CDR2 as SQIVND (reference sequence). The CDR3 runs to 15 residues. Written as DNA, the CDR3 is TGTGCCAGTAGTACCACAGGGGGCGCATATCAGCCCCAGCATTTT. The encoded protein is CASSTTGGAYQPQHF.

The chain links TRBV10-3 to TRBJ2-7; possibly TRBD2 for D (6 bases). CDR1 is ENHRY, CDR2 SYGVKD, per germline. V lost 10 bases and J lost 1, with 17 bases in between. This CDR3 has 14 residues. Here the CDR3 reads CATGEVRGSYEQYF. CDR3 DNA: TGTGCCACCGGGGAGGTACGGGGGTCCTACGAGCAGTACTTC.

The chain uses TRBV28 and TRBJ2-7, with TRBD2 matching 15 bases. Per germline, CDR1 MDHEN and CDR2 SYDVKM. V was pared by 2 bases and J by 5 bases, with 7 bases of the junction left unmatched. There are 17 residues in the CDR3. The CDR3 is CASSLPGLAGGRDEQYF. The CDR3 DNA follows: TGTGCCAGCAGTTTACCCGGACTAGCGGGGGGGCGCGACGAGCAGTACTTC.

The chain is built from TRBV19 and TRBJ2-5, with TRBD1 as a possible D gene (5 bases). This CDR3 is built from 15 residues. Germline CDR1 and CDR2: LNHDA and SQIVND (reference sequence). Trimming took off 3 bases at V and 2 bases at J, with 13 bases between the two ends. CDR3 loop: CASSISAGQQETQYF. CDR3 sequence (DNA): TGTGCCAGTAGTATTTCGGCAGGACAACAAGAGACCCAGTACTTC.

For this clone: The same CDR3 also results from other DNA sequences found in this sample. The chain links TRBV7-6 to TRBJ1-5; 11 nucleotides line up with TRBD1. The CDR3 is 14 residues long. Per the germline V gene, CDR1 is SGHVS and CDR2 is FNYEAQ. V was pared by 4 bases and J by 6 bases, with 2 bases of the junction left unmatched. The CDR3 sequence: CASSSGQGVQPQHF. CDR3 nucleotide sequence: TGTGCCAGCAGCTCGGGACAGGGGGTTCAGCCCCAGCATTTT.

V is TRBV7-9 and J is TRBJ1-4, with 9 bases lining up with TRBD1. CDR1 and CDR2 from the germline V gene are SEHNR and FQNEAQ (reference sequence). V lost 5 bases to trimming and J lost 4 bases; unmatched junction nucleotides: 5. The CDR3 totals 15 residues. Here the CDR3 reads CASSLTGGNNEKLFF. For the CDR3, the DNA is TGTGCCAGCAGCCTGACAGGGGGTAATAATGAAAAACTGTTTTTT.

This clone was picked up one time. The gene calls are TRBV4-2 and TRBJ2-5; 8 nucleotides match TRBD1. J lost 9 bases, V lost 4 bases, and 16 bases had no gene match. The CDR3 sequence is 16 residues long. Germline V gene data show CDR1 as LGHNA and CDR2 as YNFKEQ. CDR3 loop: CASSPRDRTGTEAQYF. The DNA for the CDR3 is TGTGCCAGCAGCCCCCGTGATAGGACAGGGACCGAGGCCCAGTACTTC.

This clone has more than one count but fewer than ten. The V gene is TRBV2, the J gene TRBJ1-4; perhaps TRBD1 as D (5 bases). The CDR3 extends over 13 amino acids. Germline V CDR1 and CDR2: SNHLY, FYNNEI. Trimming shortened V by 7 bases and J by 5 bases, and 11 bases separated the two germline ends. The DNA for the CDR3 is TGTGCCAGCATCGGGGGACCGAATGAAAAACTGTTTTTT. Its protein is CASIGGPNEKLFF.

The chain links TRBV4-2 to TRBJ2-2; D is uncertain. Germline lookup yields CDR1 LGHNA and CDR2 YNFKEQ. V was clipped by 1 base and J by 3 bases, with 15 bases between them. The CDR3 consists of 17 residues. Here the CDR3 DNA reads TGTGCCAGCAGCCAAGCCCTTATAGATTTCGACACCGGGGAGCTGTTTTTT. Translating gives CASSQALIDFDTGELFF.

The chain recombines TRBV2 with TRBJ2-7; 7 bases are shared with TRBD1. Germline trimming cut 7 bases from V and 3 bases from J; bases unmatched to any gene: 3. This CDR3 comprises 12 residues. Germline V gene data show CDR1 as SNHLY and CDR2 as FYNNEI. The CDR3 here is CASKGTDYEQYF. The CDR3 DNA reads TGTGCCAGCAAAGGGACAGACTACGAGCAGTACTTC.

The chain recombines TRBV6-6 with TRBJ1-1; D call uncertain. Germline V gives CDR1 MNHNY, CDR2 SVGAGI (reference sequence). Trimming removed 2 bases at V and 1 base at J, with 5 bases between. The CDR3 spans 13 residues. The CDR3 is CASSYPENTEAFF. The CDR3 DNA follows: TGTGCCAGCAGTTACCCAGAGAACACTGAAGCTTTCTTT.

The rearrangement joins TRBV6-1 to TRBJ2-2; TRBD1 matches at 8 bases. This CDR3 spans 15 amino acids. J gave up 6 bases and V 5 bases, and 8 bases lay outside the gene matches. Germline CDR1 reads MNHNS; CDR2 reads SASEGT. Written as DNA, the CDR3 is TGTGCCAGCAGTAGGGGACAGGCCGGATCCGGGGAGCTGTTTTTT. Amino acid sequence: CASSRGQAGSGELFF.

The CDR3 sequence is CASSLYLSGGADTQYF. The CDR3, as DNA: TGTGCCAGCAGCTTGTATTTATCGGGGGGGGCAGATACGCAGTATTTT. V gene TRBV5-6 combines with J gene TRBJ2-3; 8 bases fit TRBD2. V shed 1 base and J 4 bases; nucleotides not matched to a gene: 8. CDR1 and CDR2 (germline): SGHDT, YYEEEE. The CDR3 is 16 residues long. Looking up the rest from reference TRBV5-6 and TRBJ2-3 gives the full variable domain: DAGVTQSPTHLIKTRGQQVTLRCSPKSGHDTVSWYQQALGQGPQFIFQYYEEEERQRGNFPDRFSGHQFPNYSSELNVNALLLGDSALYLCASSLYLSGGADTQYFGPGTRLTVL.

This chain joins TRBV19 and TRBJ2-4, with 9 bases lining up with TRBD2. Losses at the gene ends were 7 bases for V and 8 bases for J; bases not matched to a gene: 15. There are 16 residues in the CDR3. The germline CDR1 and CDR2 sequences are LNHDA and SQIVND (reference sequence). CDR3 bases: TGTGCCAGTACCATTCGGGGCGGGGGGGCGATCGACATTCAGTACTTC. Translating gives CASTIRGGGAIDIQYF.

CDR3 coding DNA: TGCAGCGTCGGAGACTCAACCTATGGCTACACCTTC. Residues: CSVGDSTYGYTF. This chain joins TRBV29-1 and TRBJ1-2; no clear D gene. The germline gives CDR1 SQVTM, CDR2 ANQGSEA. Between the trimmed V and J ends, which lost 6 bases and 4 bases, there was a span of 12 bases. The CDR3 has 12 residues.

The chain employs TRBV9 and TRBJ1-2; D ambiguous. Trimming shortened V by 0 bases and J by 13 bases, and 22 bases separated the two germline ends. Germline CDR1 is SGDLS and CDR2 is YYNGEE. This CDR3 region has 15 residues. CDR3 in amino acids: CASSVAYNGPASITF. DNA of the CDR3: TGTGCCAGCAGCGTAGCCTACAATGGGCCCGCCTCGATCACCTTC.

The CDR3 spells CASSLWRMNTEAFF. The CDR3 region has the DNA TGTGCCAGCAGCTTGTGGCGGATGAACACTGAAGCTTTCTTT. The rearrangement links TRBV5-6 to TRBJ1-1; D not resolved. The V gene lost 1 base and the J gene lost 0 bases, with 7 bases spanning the gap. Germline V CDR1 and CDR2: SGHDT, YYEEEE. This CDR3 comprises 14 residues.

The CDR3 DNA sequence: TGTGCCAGCAGCGCTAGGAGGGGAGATCAGCCCCAGCATTTT. Protein product: CASSARRGDQPQHF. The chain employs TRBV2 and TRBJ1-5, with D maybe TRBD1 (5 bases). Germline V gene lookup returns CDR1 SNHLY and CDR2 FYNNEI. The CDR3 loop spans 14 amino acids. Trimming pared 6 bases from V and 5 bases from J, leaving 14 bases between.

J is TRBJ2-7 and V is TRBV5-1; 8 positions agree with TRBD1. The CDR3 has 17 amino acids. V trimming: 4 bases; J trimming: 4 bases; junction bases outside the gene matches: 16. Germline CDR1 and CDR2: SGHRS and YFSETQ. CDR3 residues: CASSPPTSRTGSYEQYF. In nucleotides, the CDR3 is TGCGCCAGCAGCCCGCCCACTAGCAGGACAGGGAGTTACGAGCAGTACTTC.

This sequence joins TRBV7-9 and TRBJ2-7; 11 bases match TRBD2. Trimming cost V 1 base and J 4 bases; bases outside gene matches: 15. Germline V gene sequence: CDR1 SEHNR, CDR2 FQNEAQ (reference sequence). The CDR3 runs 19 residues. Here the CDR3 reads CASSLEGTSGIHYPYEQYF. CDR3 bases: TGTGCCAGCAGCTTAGAAGGGACTAGCGGAATCCACTACCCTTACGAGCAGTACTTC.

This clone came up many times. The genes are TRBV4-2 and TRBJ2-5; 9 nucleotides agree with TRBD2. Germline V gene sequence: CDR1 LGHNA, CDR2 YNFKEQ. J lost 1 base, V lost 0 bases, and 0 bases had no gene match. This CDR3 has 15 amino acids. Here the CDR3 DNA reads TGTGCCAGCAGCCAAGAGCGGGGGGGCCAAGAGACCCAGTACTTC. It yields the protein CASSQERGGQETQYF.

The chain recombines TRBV9 with TRBJ1-2; unclear D gene. CDR1 is SGDLS and CDR2 is YYNGEE in the germline V gene. The V and J ends lost 0 bases and 2 bases respectively, with 8 bases between them. The CDR3 runs to 14 residues. This CDR3 reads CASSVDNYNYGYTF. CDR3 DNA: TGTGCCAGCAGCGTAGACAACTACAACTATGGCTACACCTTC.

The chain uses TRBV18 and TRBJ1-5; the D gene is possibly TRBD1 (5 bases). The CDR3 is made up of 17 amino acids. Germline V gene lookup returns CDR1 KGHSH and CDR2 LQKENI. V was shortened by 3 bases and J by 7 bases, with 22 bases between the two germline ends. CDR3 amino acids: CASSPPGHSRVAQPQHF. CDR3 sequence (DNA): TGTGCCAGCTCACCTCCCGGACACTCCCGGGTGGCGCAGCCCCAGCATTTT.

J is TRBJ1-1 and V is TRBV7-3; D gene unclear. V was clipped by 3 bases and J by 1 base, with 12 bases between them. Germline CDR1 and CDR2: SGHTA and FQGTGA. The CDR3 is made up of 15 amino acids. CDR3 protein: CASSFGAAPNTEAFF. In nucleotides, the CDR3 is TGTGCCAGCAGCTTTGGTGCAGCGCCGAACACTGAAGCTTTCTTT.

The chain links TRBV19 to TRBJ1-3, with D tentatively TRBD1 (6 bases). The V end was cut by 8 bases, the J end by 3 bases, with 29 bases between. The CDR3 runs 19 residues. Germline CDR1 and CDR2: LNHDA and SQIVND (reference sequence). CDR3 region: CASLSGQPGPSGHGNTIYF. The CDR3 DNA sequence: TGTGCCAGTCTCTCAGGACAGCCGGGACCCTCGGGCCATGGAAACACCATATATTTT.

This clone showed up just once. The chain links TRBV4-2 to TRBJ2-3; a possible D gene is TRBD2 (5 bases). The CDR3 is 16 amino acids. Deletions cut 0 bases from V and 2 bases from J, with 12 bases between. Germline CDR1 reads LGHNA; CDR2 reads YNFKEQ. CDR3 in amino acids: CASSQEVGETTDTQYF. The CDR3 DNA reads TGTGCCAGCAGCCAAGAGGTCGGGGAGACCACAGATACGCAGTATTTT.

This clone came up a few times. The rearrangement joins TRBV6-5 to TRBJ1-2; D perhaps matches TRBD1 (5 bases). Germline V gene sequence: CDR1 MNHEY, CDR2 SVGAGI. The CDR3 is made up of 13 amino acids. With 2 bases removed from V and 5 bases from J, the gap between germline ends came to 9 bases. DNA for the CDR3: TGTGCCAGCAGTTACGGGGGGGAGTATGGCTACACCTTC. Its protein is CASSYGGEYGYTF.

This chain links TRBV7-3 with TRBJ1-1; D is perhaps TRBD1 (5 bases). The CDR3 spans 16 residues. Germline V CDR1 and CDR2: SGHTA, FQGTGA. The V end was cut by 4 bases, the J end by 8 bases, with 23 bases between. The CDR3, as DNA: TGTGCCAGCAGCTCGTCCAAGAAATACACAGGTTCAGAAGCTTTCTTT. This codes for CASSSSKKYTGSEAFF.

The chain has TRBV29-1 and TRBJ2-7; TRBD1 is a possible D gene (5 bases). The CDR3 runs to 12 residues. Germline V gene sequence: CDR1 SQVTM, CDR2 ANQGSEA. V shed 4 bases and J shed 3 bases, with 10 bases lying between them. The DNA of the CDR3 is TGCAGCGTTGTTGGGGCCAGCTACGAGCAGTACTTC. Its protein is CSVVGASYEQYF.